A selection of T cell receptor beta chains follows, all from one sample in a study of blood T cell repertoires in COVID-19. Here immunoSEQ multiplex PCR was the method, and the copy in TCRdb shows in-frame clones only, minus some. This table has roughly 98,000 clones, 85% appearing once. The source material was peripheral blood. All receptors come from a woman between 65 and 79 years old with active or convalescent COVID-19. CDR3s include the opening cysteine and the closing phenylalanine or tryptophan. The D gene is left open where the match is weak. Clone size is given for some rows only: seen once, a few or many times, or a class if the clone is expanded.

V gene	CDR3 length	D gene	clone size	J gene	CDR3 protein	CDR3 DNA
TRBV5-4	13	-	once	TRBJ1-1	CASRARGSTEAFF	TGTGCCAGCCGGGCGCGGGGGAGCACTGAAGCTTTCTTT
TRBV5-6	14	-	-	TRBJ1-2	CASTNKQGPDGYTF	TGTGCCAGCACCAATAAACAGGGCCCGGATGGCTACACCTTC
TRBV9	14	-	-	TRBJ1-2	CASSVRTANYGYTF	TGTGCCAGCAGCGTACGTACAGCTAACTATGGCTACACCTTC
TRBV18	15	-	-	TRBJ1-1	CASSALEGSNTEAFF	TGTGCCAGCTCCGCCTTGGAGGGGTCAAACACTGAAGCTTTCTTT
TRBV2	14	-	-	TRBJ2-2	CASRGTGPSGELFF	TGTGCCAGCAGGGGGACTGGACCGTCTGGGGAGCTGTTTTTT
TRBV5-1	14	-	-	TRBJ2-7	CASSRSGGLYEQYF	TGCGCCAGCAGCCGTTCCGGGGGGCTGTACGAGCAGTACTTC
TRBV5-5	15	-	-	TRBJ1-4	CASSLGGAPSEKLFF	TGTGCCAGCAGCTTGGGTGGGGCGCCGAGTGAAAAACTGTTTTTT
TRBV25-1	15	TRBD1	-	TRBJ2-2	CASSGTGGKSGELFF	TGTGCCAGCAGTGGGACAGGGGGAAAATCCGGGGAGCTGTTTTTT
TRBV7-2	15	-	once	TRBJ2-3	CASSLVAYSTDTQYF	TGTGCCAGCAGCTTAGTCGCCTATAGCACAGATACGCAGTATTTT
TRBV10-3	15	TRBD1	few	TRBJ1-2	CAISERITGGGGYTF	TGTGCCATCAGTGAGCGGATCACAGGGGGGGGTGGCTACACCTTC
TRBV6-5	12	-	once	TRBJ1-5	CASRDRFQPQHF	TGTGCCAGCAGAGACAGGTTTCAGCCCCAGCATTTT
TRBV6-2/TRBV6-3	17	TRBD1	-	TRBJ1-1	CASSYSIMGDRVAEAFF	TGTGCCAGCAGTTACTCGATAATGGGAGACAGGGTCGCTGAAGCTTTCTTT
TRBV6-2/TRBV6-3	14	-	once	TRBJ2-3	CASSLVRGPDTQYF	TGTGCCAGCAGTTTGGTCAGGGGCCCAGATACGCAGTATTTT
TRBV9	14	-	-	TRBJ2-2	CASSVGGRGGELFF	TGTGCCAGCAGCGTAGGGGGGCGAGGCGGGGAGCTGTTTTTT
TRBV7-9	12	-	-	TRBJ2-2	CASSLNTGELFF	TGTGCCAGCAGCCTAAACACCGGGGAGCTGTTTTTT
TRBV5-6	14	TRBD1	-	TRBJ2-2	CASSWTGNSWELFF	TGTGCCAGCAGCTGGACAGGGAACTCGTGGGAGCTGTTTTTT
TRBV16	13	-	-	TRBJ1-1	CASSQSISAEAFF	TGTGCCAGCAGCCAATCGATTTCGGCTGAAGCTTTCTTT
TRBV5-1	12	-	-	TRBJ2-7	CASRLDNYEQYF	TGCGCCAGCAGACTTGACAACTACGAGCAGTACTTC
TRBV18	17	TRBD1	-	TRBJ1-5	CASSPLPGQGPNQPQHF	TGTGCCAGCTCACCACTACCGGGACAGGGTCCCAATCAGCCCCAGCATTTT
TRBV5-6	13	-	-	TRBJ2-3	CASSYRGTDTQYF	TGTGCCAGCAGCTACCGGGGCACAGATACGCAGTATTTT
TRBV9	11	TRBD1	once	TRBJ1-5	CASSPRDSEHF	TGTGCCAGCAGCCCTCGGGACAGTGAGCATTTT
TRBV5-1	14	TRBD2	-	TRBJ2-7	CASSSRGGSYEQYF	TGCGCCAGCAGCTCCCGGGGGGGCTCCTACGAGCAGTACTTC
TRBV3-1/TRBV3-2	16	-	-	TRBJ1-3	CASSHRLGLPRNTIYF	TGTGCCAGCAGTCACCGGCTGGGACTTCCCCGGAACACCATATATTTT
TRBV10-2	16	TRBD1	-	TRBJ2-3	CASSESGTGNTDTQYF	TGCGCCAGCAGTGAGTCGGGGACAGGGAACACAGATACGCAGTATTTT
TRBV6-5	15	-	-	TRBJ2-3	CASSYSGQGTDTQYF	TGTGCCAGCAGTTACTCGGGCCAGGGCACAGATACGCAGTATTTT
TRBV19	17	-	-	TRBJ2-6	CASSIASGSAGANVLTF	TGTGCCAGTAGTATAGCCTCCGGGTCTGCTGGGGCCAACGTCCTGACTTTC
TRBV2	14	-	-	TRBJ1-4	CASSGGGWAEKLFF	TGTGCCAGCAGTGGGGGGGGTTGGGCTGAAAAACTGTTTTTT
TRBV3-1/TRBV3-2	15	TRBD1	-	TRBJ2-1	CASSYRGGSYNEQFF	TGTGCCAGCAGCTACAGGGGTGGGTCCTACAATGAGCAGTTCTTC
TRBV5-1	14	-	-	TRBJ2-5	CASSLSLIQETQYF	TGCGCCAGCAGCTTGAGCCTCATACAAGAGACCCAGTACTTC
TRBV2	13	-	-	TRBJ2-1	CASSGTGNNEQFF	TGTGCCAGCAGTGGAACAGGGAACAATGAGCAGTTCTTC
TRBV14	15	TRBD1	-	TRBJ2-1	CASSLGDSSYNEQFF	TGTGCCAGCAGCCTCGGGGACAGCTCCTACAATGAGCAGTTCTTC
TRBV5-1	15	TRBD2	-	TRBJ2-1	CASSFRRGGASEQFF	TGCGCCAGCAGCTTCAGGCGCGGGGGGGCGAGTGAGCAGTTCTTC
TRBV29-1	11	-	once	TRBJ2-1	CSVATSREQFF	TGCAGCGTTGCGACAAGTAGAGAGCAGTTCTTC
TRBV7-9	15	TRBD1	-	TRBJ2-1	CASSLLGQGGNEQFF	TGTGCCAGCAGCTTATTAGGACAGGGGGGCAATGAGCAGTTCTTC
TRBV20-1	17	TRBD2	-	TRBJ2-5	CSASRTGLAGGGETQYF	TGCAGTGCTAGTCGTACGGGTCTAGCGGGGGGAGGTGAGACCCAGTACTTC
TRBV28	20	TRBD2	-	TRBJ2-2	CASSPRSWTSGGINTGELFF	TGTGCCAGCAGCCCTCGCTCCTGGACTAGCGGGGGGATAAACACCGGGGAGCTGTTTTTT
TRBV5-1	15	TRBD1	-	TRBJ2-1	CASSSPGQGANEQFF	TGCGCCAGCAGCTCGCCGGGACAGGGGGCAAATGAGCAGTTCTTC
TRBV4-3	17	-	-	TRBJ2-1	CASSQDVGASPYNEQFF	TGCGCCAGCAGCCAAGATGTGGGGGCGAGCCCTTACAATGAGCAGTTCTTC
TRBV10-3	14	TRBD1	-	TRBJ2-2	CAIRGQGNTGELFF	TGTGCCATCCGGGGACAGGGGAACACCGGGGAGCTGTTTTTT
TRBV1	16	-	-	TRBJ2-5	CTSSLYERGAQETQYF	TGCACCAGCAGCCTTTATGAGCGGGGGGCCCAAGAGACCCAGTACTTC